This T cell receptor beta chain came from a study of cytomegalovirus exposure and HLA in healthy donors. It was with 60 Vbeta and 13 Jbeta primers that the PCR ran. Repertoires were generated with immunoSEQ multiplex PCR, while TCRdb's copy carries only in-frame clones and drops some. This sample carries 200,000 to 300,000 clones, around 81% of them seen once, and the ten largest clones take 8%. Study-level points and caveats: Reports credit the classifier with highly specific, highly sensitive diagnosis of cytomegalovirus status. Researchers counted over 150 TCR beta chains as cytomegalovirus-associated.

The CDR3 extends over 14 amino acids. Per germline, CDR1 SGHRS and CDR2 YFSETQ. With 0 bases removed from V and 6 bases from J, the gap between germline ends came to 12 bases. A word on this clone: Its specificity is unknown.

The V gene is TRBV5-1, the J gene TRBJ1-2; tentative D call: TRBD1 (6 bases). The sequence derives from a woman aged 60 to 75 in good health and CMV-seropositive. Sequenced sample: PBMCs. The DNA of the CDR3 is TGCGCCAGCAGCTTGGATCGGGGGGCGGATGGCTACACCTTC. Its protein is CASSLDRGADGYTF.